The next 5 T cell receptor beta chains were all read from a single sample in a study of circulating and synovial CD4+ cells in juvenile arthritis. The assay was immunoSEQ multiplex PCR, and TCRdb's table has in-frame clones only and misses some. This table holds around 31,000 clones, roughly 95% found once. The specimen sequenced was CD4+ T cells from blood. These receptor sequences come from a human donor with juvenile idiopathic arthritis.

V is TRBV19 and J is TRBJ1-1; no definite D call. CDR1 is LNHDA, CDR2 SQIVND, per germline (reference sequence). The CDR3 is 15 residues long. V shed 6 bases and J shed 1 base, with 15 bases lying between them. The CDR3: CASRTASLQNTEAFF. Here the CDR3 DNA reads TGTGCCAGTAGAACAGCAAGCCTCCAGAACACTGAAGCTTTCTTT.

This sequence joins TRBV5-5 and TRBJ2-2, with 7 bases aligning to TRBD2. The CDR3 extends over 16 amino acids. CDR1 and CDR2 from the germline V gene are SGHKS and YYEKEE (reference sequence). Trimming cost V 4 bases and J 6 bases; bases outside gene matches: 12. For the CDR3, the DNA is TGTGCCAGCAGCGTAGTTGCGGGAGATAGAGCCGGGGAGCTGTTTTTT. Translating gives CASSVVAGDRAGELFF.

DNA of the CDR3: TGTGCCACCAGCAGAGATGCGCCTTTTAATGAGCAGTTCTTC. This encodes CATSRDAPFNEQFF. The V call is TRBV15, the J call TRBJ2-1; no definite D call. V was clipped by 0 bases and J by 7 bases, with 10 bases between them. Germline V gene lookup returns CDR1 LNHNV and CDR2 YYDKDF (reference sequence). The CDR3 loop spans 14 amino acids.

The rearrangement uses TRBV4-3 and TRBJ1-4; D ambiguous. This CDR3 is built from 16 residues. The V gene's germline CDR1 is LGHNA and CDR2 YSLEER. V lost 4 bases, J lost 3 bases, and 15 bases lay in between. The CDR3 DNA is TGCGCCAGCAGCCGAAATCCGGGTTGGGCTAATGAAAAACTGTTTTTT. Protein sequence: CASSRNPGWANEKLFF.

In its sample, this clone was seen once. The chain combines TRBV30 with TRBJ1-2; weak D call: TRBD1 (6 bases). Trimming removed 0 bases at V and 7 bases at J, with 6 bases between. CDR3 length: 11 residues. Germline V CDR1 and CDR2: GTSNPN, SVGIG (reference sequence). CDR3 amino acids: CAWSVGGGYTF. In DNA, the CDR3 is TGTGCCTGGAGTGTAGGGGGTGGCTACACCTTC.